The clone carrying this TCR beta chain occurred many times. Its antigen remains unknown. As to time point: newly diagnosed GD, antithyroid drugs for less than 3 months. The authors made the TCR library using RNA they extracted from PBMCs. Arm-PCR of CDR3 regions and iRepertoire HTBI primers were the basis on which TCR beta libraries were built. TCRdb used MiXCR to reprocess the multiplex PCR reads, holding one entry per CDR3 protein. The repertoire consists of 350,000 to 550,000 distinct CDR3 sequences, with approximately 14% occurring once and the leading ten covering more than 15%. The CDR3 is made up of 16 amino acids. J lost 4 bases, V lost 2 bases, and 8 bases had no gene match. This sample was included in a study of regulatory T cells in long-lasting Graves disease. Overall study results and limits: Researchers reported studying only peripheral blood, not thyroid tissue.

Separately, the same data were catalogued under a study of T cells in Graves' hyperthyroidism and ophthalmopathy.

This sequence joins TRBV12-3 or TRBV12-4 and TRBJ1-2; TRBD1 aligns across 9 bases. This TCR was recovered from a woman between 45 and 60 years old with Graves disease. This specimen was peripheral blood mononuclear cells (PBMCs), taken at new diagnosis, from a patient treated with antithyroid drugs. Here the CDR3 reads CASSLLTGGNFYGYTF. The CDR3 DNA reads TGTGCCAGCAGTTTACTGACAGGGGGAAACTTCTATGGCTACACCTTC.